The sequence of this T cell receptor beta chain was determined in a study of CD8 T cells in ankylosing spondylitis. Overall study results and limits: Blood of patients with ankylosing spondylitis appeared to be characterized by a TCR beta motif of about 8 highly homologous variants. Disease-linked clones reportedly showed significant enrichment in matched ankylosing spondylitis synovial fluid.

TCRdb reanalysed the 5' RACE reads using MiXCR and keeps one entry per CDR3 protein. The sample holds around 390,000 distinct CDR3 sequences, approximately 20% seen once. V was pared by 5 bases and J by 5 bases, with 13 bases between. Germline CDR1 is SGHVS and CDR2 is FQNEAQ. This CDR3 is 14 amino acids long. About this clonotype: The antigen is undetermined.

This chain uses TRBV7-8 with TRBJ2-1; D possibly matches TRBD1 or TRBD2 (5 bases each). Sequenced input: blood, either unsorted or a sorted T cell fraction (not recorded which). The receptor was isolated from a male donor with ankylosing spondylitis. CDR3 sequence reads: CASSNPGTHNEQFF. DNA of the CDR3: TGTGCCAGCAGCAACCCAGGGACCCACAATGAGCAGTTCTTC.